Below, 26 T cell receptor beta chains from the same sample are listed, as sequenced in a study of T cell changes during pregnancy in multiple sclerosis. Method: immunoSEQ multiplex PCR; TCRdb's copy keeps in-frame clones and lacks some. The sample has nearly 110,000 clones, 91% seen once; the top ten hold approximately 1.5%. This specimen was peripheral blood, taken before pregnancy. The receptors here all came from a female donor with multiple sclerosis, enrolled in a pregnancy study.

The CDR3 DNA reads as TGTGCCACCGGGACTAGCGGGAGGGTAACCCCCTACACAGATACGCAGTATTTT. Translation gives CATGTSGRVTPYTDTQYF. The chain couples TRBV10-3 to TRBJ2-3; 16 bases map to TRBD2. This CDR3 contains 18 residues. V lost 10 bases to trimming and J lost 2 bases; unmatched junction nucleotides: 12. CDR1 and CDR2 from the germline V gene are ENHRY and SYGVKD.

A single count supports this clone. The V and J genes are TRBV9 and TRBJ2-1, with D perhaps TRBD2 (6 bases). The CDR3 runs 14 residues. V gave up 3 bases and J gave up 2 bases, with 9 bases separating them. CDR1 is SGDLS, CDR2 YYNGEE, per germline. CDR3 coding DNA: TGTGCCAGCAGCGCAATAGCGGCCTACAATGAGCAGTTCTTC. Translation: CASSAIAAYNEQFF.

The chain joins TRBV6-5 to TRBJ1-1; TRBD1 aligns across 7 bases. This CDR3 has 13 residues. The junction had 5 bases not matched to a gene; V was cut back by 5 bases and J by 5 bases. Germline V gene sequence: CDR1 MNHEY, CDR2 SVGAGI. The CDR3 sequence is CASSETGRTEAFF. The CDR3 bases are TGTGCCAGCAGTGAGACAGGGCGAACTGAAGCTTTCTTT.

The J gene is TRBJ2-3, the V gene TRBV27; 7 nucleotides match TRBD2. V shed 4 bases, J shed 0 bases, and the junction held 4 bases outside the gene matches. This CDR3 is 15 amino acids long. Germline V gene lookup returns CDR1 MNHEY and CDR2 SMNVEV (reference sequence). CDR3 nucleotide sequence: TGTGCCAGCAGTTCGCCTAGCGGAAGCACAGATACGCAGTATTTT. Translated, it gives CASSSPSGSTDTQYF.

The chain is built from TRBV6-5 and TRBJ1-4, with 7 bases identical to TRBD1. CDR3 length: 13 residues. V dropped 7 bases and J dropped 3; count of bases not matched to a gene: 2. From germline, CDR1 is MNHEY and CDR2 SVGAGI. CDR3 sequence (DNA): TGTGCCAGCACGACAGGGCCTAATGAAAAACTGTTTTTT. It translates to CASTTGPNEKLFF.

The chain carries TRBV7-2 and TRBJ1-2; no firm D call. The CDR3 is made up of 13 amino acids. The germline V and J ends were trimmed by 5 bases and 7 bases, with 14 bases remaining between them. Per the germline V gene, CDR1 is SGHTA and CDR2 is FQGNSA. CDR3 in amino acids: CASSPSSGLGYTF. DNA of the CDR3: TGTGCCAGCAGCCCTTCGTCGGGTCTTGGCTACACCTTC.

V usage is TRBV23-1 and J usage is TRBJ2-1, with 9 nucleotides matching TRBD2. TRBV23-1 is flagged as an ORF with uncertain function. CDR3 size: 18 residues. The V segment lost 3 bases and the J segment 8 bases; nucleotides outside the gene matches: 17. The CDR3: CASSHPEGREGLSYEQFF. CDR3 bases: TGCGCCAGCAGTCACCCGGAGGGGCGGGAGGGCCTAAGCTATGAGCAGTTCTTC.

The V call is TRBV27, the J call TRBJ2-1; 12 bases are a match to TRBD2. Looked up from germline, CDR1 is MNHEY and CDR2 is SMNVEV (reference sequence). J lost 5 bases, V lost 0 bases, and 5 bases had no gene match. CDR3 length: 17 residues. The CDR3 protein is CASSLSRLAGGNNEQFF. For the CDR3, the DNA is TGTGCCAGCAGTTTATCTCGGCTAGCGGGAGGGAACAATGAGCAGTTCTTC.

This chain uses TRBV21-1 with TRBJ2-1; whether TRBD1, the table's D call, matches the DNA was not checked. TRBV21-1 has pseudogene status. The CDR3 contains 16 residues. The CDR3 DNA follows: TGTGCCAGCAGCAAAGGGGACCAGGGGGCGGGCAATGAGCAGTTCTTC. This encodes CASSKGDQGAGNEQFF.

The CDR3, as DNA: TGTGCCAGCAGCTTAGCCGGGACAGGGGGCGCGGGGACCCAGTACTTC. Translating it yields CASSLAGTGGAGTQYF. The chain links TRBV7-8 to TRBJ2-5, with 12 bases identical to TRBD1. V was clipped by 0 bases and J by 7 bases; unmatched bases: 6. Germline V CDR1 and CDR2: SGHVS, FQNEAQ. The CDR3 length is 16 residues.

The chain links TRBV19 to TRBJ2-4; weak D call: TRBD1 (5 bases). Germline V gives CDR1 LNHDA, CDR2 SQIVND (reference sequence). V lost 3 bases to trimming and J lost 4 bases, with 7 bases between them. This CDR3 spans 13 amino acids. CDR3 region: CASSMTAKNIQYF. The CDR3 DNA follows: TGTGCCAGTAGTATGACAGCGAAAAACATTCAGTACTTC.

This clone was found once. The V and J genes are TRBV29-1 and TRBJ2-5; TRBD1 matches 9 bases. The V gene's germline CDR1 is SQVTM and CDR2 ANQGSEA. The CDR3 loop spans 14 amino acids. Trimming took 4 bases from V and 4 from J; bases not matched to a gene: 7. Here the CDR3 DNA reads TGCAGCGTTGGAACCGGGACAGGGCTAGAGACCCAGTACTTC. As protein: CSVGTGTGLETQYF.

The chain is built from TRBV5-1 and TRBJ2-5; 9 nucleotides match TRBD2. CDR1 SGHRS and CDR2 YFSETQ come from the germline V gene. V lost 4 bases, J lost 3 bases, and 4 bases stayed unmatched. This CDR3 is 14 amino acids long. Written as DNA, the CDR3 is TGCGCCAGCAGCAAGGCGGGAGGGGAAGAGACCCAGTACTTC. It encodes CASSKAGGEETQYF.

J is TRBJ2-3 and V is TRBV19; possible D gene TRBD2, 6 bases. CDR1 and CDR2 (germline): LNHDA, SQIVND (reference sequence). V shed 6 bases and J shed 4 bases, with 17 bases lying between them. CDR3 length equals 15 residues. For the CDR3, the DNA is TGTGCCAGTAGCCCTACGGGGGTTTGGGCAGATACGCAGTATTTT. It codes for CASSPTGVWADTQYF.

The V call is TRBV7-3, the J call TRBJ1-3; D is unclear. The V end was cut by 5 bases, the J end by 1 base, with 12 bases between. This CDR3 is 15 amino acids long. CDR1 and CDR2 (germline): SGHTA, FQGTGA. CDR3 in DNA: TGTGCCAGCAGCGCGACTCCGGGGTCTGGAAACACCATATATTTT. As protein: CASSATPGSGNTIYF.

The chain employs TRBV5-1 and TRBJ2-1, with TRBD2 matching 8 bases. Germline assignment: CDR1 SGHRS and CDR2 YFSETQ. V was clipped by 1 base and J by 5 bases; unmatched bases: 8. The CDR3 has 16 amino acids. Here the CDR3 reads CASSLQPSGLHNEQFF. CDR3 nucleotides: TGCGCCAGCAGCTTGCAGCCTAGCGGGCTCCACAATGAGCAGTTCTTC.

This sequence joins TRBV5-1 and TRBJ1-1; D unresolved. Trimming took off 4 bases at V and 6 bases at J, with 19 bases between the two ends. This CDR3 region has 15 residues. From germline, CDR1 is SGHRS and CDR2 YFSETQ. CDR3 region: CASSLLGPPEAEAFF. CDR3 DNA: TGCGCCAGCAGCCTCTTAGGCCCTCCTGAGGCTGAAGCTTTCTTT.

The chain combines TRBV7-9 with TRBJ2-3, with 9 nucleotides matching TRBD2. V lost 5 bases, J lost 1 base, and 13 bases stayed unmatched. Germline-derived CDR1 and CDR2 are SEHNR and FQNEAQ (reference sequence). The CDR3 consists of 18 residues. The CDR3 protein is CASSHGLPLAGRTDTQYF. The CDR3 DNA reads TGTGCCAGCAGCCATGGTCTCCCTCTAGCGGGGCGCACAGATACGCAGTATTTT.

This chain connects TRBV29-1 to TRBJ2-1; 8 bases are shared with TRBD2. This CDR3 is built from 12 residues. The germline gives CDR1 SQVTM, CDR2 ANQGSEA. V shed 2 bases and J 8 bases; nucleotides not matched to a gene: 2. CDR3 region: CSVETRGDEQFF. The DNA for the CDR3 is TGCAGCGTTGAAACGCGGGGGGATGAGCAGTTCTTC.

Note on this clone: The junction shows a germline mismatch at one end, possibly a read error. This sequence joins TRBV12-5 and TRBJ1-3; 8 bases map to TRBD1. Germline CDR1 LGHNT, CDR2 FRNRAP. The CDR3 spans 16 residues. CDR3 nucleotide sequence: TGTGCTAGTGTTTTGGGTGACAGGGGACCTGGAAACACCATATATTTT. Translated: CASVLGDRGPGNTIYF.

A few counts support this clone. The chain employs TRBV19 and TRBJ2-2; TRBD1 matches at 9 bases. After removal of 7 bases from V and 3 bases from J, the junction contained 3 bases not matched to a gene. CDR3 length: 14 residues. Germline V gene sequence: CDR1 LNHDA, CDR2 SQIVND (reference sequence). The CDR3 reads CASKGTGHTGELFF. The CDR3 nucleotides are TGTGCCAGTAAGGGGACAGGGCACACCGGGGAGCTGTTTTTT.

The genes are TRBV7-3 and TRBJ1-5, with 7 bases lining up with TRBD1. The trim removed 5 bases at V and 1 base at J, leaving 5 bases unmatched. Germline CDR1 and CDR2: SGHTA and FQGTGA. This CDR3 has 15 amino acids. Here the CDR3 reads CASSLTGLSNQPQHF. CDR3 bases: TGTGCCAGCAGCCTGACAGGGCTAAGCAATCAGCCCCAGCATTTT. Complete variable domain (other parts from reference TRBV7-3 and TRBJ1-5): GAGVSQTPSNKVTEKGKYVELRCDPISGHTALYWYRQSLGQGPEFLIYFQGTGAADDSGLPNDRFFAVRPEGSVSTLKIQRTERGDSAVYLCASSLTGLSNQPQHFGDGTRLSIL.

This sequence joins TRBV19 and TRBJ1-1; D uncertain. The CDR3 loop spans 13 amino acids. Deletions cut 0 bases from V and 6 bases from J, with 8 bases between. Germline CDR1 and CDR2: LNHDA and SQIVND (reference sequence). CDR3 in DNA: TGTGCCAGTAGTATAGAAAGGAGGTCTGAAGCTTTCTTT. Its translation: CASSIERRSEAFF. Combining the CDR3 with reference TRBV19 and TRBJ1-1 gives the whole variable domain DGGITQSPKYLFRKEGQNVTLSCEQNLNHDAMYWYRQDPGQGLRLIYYSQIVNDFQKGDIAEGYSVSREKKESFPLTVTSAQKNPTAFYLCASSIERRSEAFFGQGTRLTVV.

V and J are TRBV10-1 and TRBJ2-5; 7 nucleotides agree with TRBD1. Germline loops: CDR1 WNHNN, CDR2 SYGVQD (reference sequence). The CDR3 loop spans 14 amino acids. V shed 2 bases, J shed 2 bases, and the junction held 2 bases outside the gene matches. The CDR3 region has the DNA TGCGCCAGCAGTGAGCTCAGGGGGCAAGAGACCCAGTACTTC. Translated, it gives CASSELRGQETQYF.

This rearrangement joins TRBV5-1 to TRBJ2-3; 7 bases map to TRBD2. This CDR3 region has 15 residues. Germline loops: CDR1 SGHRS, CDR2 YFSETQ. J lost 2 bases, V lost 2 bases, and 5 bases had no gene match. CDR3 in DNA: TGCGCCAGCAGCTTCCCGGGAGGTAACACAGATACGCAGTATTTT. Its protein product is CASSFPGGNTDTQYF.

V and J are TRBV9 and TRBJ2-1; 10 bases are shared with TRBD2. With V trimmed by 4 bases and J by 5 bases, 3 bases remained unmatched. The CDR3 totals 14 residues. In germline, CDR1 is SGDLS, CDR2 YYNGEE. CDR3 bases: TGTGCCAGCAGCTTTAGCGGGGGGAACAATGAGCAGTTCTTC. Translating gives CASSFSGGNNEQFF.